This TCR beta chain was recovered during a study of T-cell reconstitution after alpha-beta-depleted transplantation in children. CDR1 and CDR2 from the germline V gene are SEHNR and FQNEAQ (reference sequence). With 8 bases clipped from V and 5 bases from J, the junction kept 23 bases outside the gene matches. The CDR3 runs 18 residues. In the case of this clonotype: Its target is unknown.

A TCRbeta library incorporating unique molecular identifiers was prepared. TCRdb redid the calling of the PCR reads with MiXCR, one entry per CDR3 protein. Among some 300,000 distinct CDR3 sequences listed, over 7% were seen once. General study results and limits: After transplant, at about two months, alpha-beta T cells were reportedly derived from several hundred expanded graft clones. One year after transplant, T-cell counts and diversity came mostly from newly produced T cells.

This chain joins TRBV7-9 and TRBJ1-1; 7 bases are shared with TRBD1. This sample comprised peripheral blood, obtained 360 days after TCRalphabeta/CD19-depleted stem cell transplant. This clonotype was obtained from a female patient between 2 and 15 years old who had a stem cell transplant for Fanconi anemia, so the T cells may come from the graft donor. The CDR3 protein is CASGHRLQGYDWRTEAFF. The CDR3 DNA sequence: TGTGCCAGCGGACATCGACTACAGGGGTATGATTGGAGAACTGAAGCTTTCTTT. Complete variable domain (other parts from reference TRBV7-9 and TRBJ1-1): DTGVSQNPRHKITKRGQNVTFRCDPISEHNRLYWYRQTLGQGPEFLTYFQNEAQLEKSRLLSDRFSAERPKGSFSTLEIQRTEQGDSAMYLCASGHRLQGYDWRTEAFFGQGTRLTVV.